This T cell receptor beta chain stems from a study of shared clonotypes between healthy human individuals. Whole-study results and caveats: Clonotypes shared by all four sorted-subset donors had higher generation probabilities than non-shared clonotypes.

As for this clone: The antigen is unknown. The sample holds other DNA sequences that translate to the same CDR3.

Sequencing was performed with immunoSEQ multiplex PCR; in TCRdb, only in-frame clones are kept and a portion is missing. This sample has approximately 2,300,000 clones, with about nine tenths found just once. CDR1 is SGHVS and CDR2 is FQNEAQ in the germline V gene. The V gene end was trimmed by 1 base and the J gene end by 7 bases; junction bases not matched to a gene: 0. This CDR3 has 13 amino acids. This chain joins TRBV7-8 and TRBJ1-5; 8 positions agree with TRBD1. The TCR comes from a man younger than 35 in good health. Some clones in this sample may be carry-over from other donors' samples. What was sequenced was naive CD4+ T cells from PBMCs. Subset described: CD45RA+ positively selected. CDR3 bases: TGTGCCAGCAGCTTAGACAGGGGGCAGCCCCAGCATTTT. It encodes CASSLDRGQPQHF. The full variable domain, completed using reference TRBV7-8 and TRBJ1-5, is GAGVSQSPRYKVAKRGQDVALRCDPISGHVSLFWYQQALGQGPEFLTYFQNEAQLDKSGLPSDRFFAERPEGSVSTLKIQRTQQEDSAVYLCASSLDRGQPQHFGDGTRLSIL.